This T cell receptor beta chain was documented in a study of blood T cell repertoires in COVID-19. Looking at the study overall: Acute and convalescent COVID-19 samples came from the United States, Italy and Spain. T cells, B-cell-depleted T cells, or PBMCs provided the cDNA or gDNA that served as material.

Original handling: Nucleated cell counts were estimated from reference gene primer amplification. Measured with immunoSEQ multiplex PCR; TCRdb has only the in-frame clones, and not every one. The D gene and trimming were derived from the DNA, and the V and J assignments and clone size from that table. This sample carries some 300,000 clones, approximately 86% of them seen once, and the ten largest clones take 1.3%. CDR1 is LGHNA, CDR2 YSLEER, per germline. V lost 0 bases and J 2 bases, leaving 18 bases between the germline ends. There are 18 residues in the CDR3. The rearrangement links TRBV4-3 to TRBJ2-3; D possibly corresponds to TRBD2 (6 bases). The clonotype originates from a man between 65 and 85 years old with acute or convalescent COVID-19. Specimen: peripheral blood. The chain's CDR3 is CASSQDRGGTGLTDTQYF. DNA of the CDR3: TGCGCCAGCAGCCAAGATCGAGGAGGGACCGGCCTCACAGATACGCAGTATTTT.